This T cell receptor beta chain was captured by sequencing in a study of T cell responses to AZD1222 COVID-19 vaccine. To note about this clone: Its antigen is still unknown.

Libraries were prepared by immunoSEQ multiplex PCR; TCRdb keeps only in-frame clonotypes and omits some of them. The table has some 120,000 clones, less than 95% seen once. Study-level results: At baseline, seropositivity was found in only 5 to 7 AZD1222 recipients. Nearly half of spike-specific TCRs reportedly go after variant regions that carry no mutations.

CDR1 MNHEY and CDR2 SVGAGI come from the germline V gene. The CDR3 contains 15 residues. With V trimmed by 7 bases and J by 2 bases, 6 bases remained unmatched. This receptor was taken from an adult in good health. The sample consisted of peripheral blood, taken on day 0 of MenACWY control vaccination. J is TRBJ2-3 and V is TRBV6-5; TRBD2 agrees at 10 bases. CDR3 sequence reads: CASTPLAGYTDTQYF. As DNA, the CDR3 is TGTGCCAGCACCCCACTAGCGGGGTACACAGATACGCAGTATTTT.